This T cell receptor beta chain originates from a study of T cells expressing NK-cell markers. Across the whole study: It was sorted CD3+CD56+NKG2C+, CD3+CD56+NKG2C- and CD3+CD56-NKG2C+ T cells that supplied the TCR beta repertoires. Findings of the study overall: Topping the CD3+CD56-NKG2C+ fraction as well were these clonotypes, in a few donors.

Concerning this clonotype itself: Its antigen remains unidentified.

From its re-call of the 5' RACE reads, TCRdb lists each CDR3 protein once, without DNA. The sample has 300,000 to 500,000 distinct CDR3 sequences. Germline values: CDR1 SGHRS, CDR2 YFSETQ. The CDR3 consists of 15 residues. The specimen sequenced was blood T cells: a sorted CD56 or NKG2C T cell subset, CD4+ or CD8+ T cells, or bulk PBMC T cells (not recorded which). The genes are TRBV5-1 and TRBJ2-2. The receptor was derived from a woman aged 50 to 60 in good health. This CDR3 reads CASSWVPASTGELFF. Combining the CDR3 with reference TRBV5-1 and TRBJ2-2 gives the whole variable domain KAGVTQTPRYLIKTRGQQVTLSCSPISGHRSVSWYQQTPGQGLQFLFEYFSETQRNKGNFPGRFSGRQFSNSRSEMNVSTLELGDSALYLCASSWVPASTGELFFGEGSRLTVL.